This passage covers 7 T cell receptor beta chains from one sample sequenced in a study of shared clonotypes between healthy human individuals. Method: immunoSEQ multiplex PCR; TCRdb's copy keeps in-frame clones and lacks some. Among about 680,000 clones listed, about 90% were seen once. Cells designated naive CD8 were CD45RO-negative and were positively selected for CCR7, with terminally differentiated effector memory CD45RA+ cells excluded. The sequenced sample was naive CD8+ T cells sorted from blood. These receptor sequences come from a man under 40 in good health.

Concerning this clone itself: Other DNA sequences in this sample translate to the same CDR3. V usage is TRBV15 and J usage is TRBJ1-5, with 8 nucleotides matching TRBD1. There are 14 residues in the CDR3. Losses at the gene ends were 3 bases for V and 5 bases for J; bases not matched to a gene: 3. In germline, CDR1 is LNHNV, CDR2 YYDKDF (reference sequence). CDR3 region: CATSSDRGYQPQHF. CDR3 DNA: TGTGCCACCAGCAGCGACAGGGGCTATCAGCCCCAGCATTTT.

The V gene is TRBV2, the J gene TRBJ1-1; TRBD1 is a possible D gene (5 bases). Trimming cost V 7 bases and J 5 bases, with 17 bases left between them. The CDR3 runs to 14 residues. Germline values: CDR1 SNHLY, CDR2 FYNNEI. As DNA, the CDR3 is TGTGCCAGCATGGGGGAATACTTTAATACTGAAGCTTTCTTT. Protein: CASMGEYFNTEAFF. The full variable domain, rest sourced from reference TRBV2 and TRBJ1-1, is EPEVTQTPSHQVTQMGQEVILRCVPISNHLYFYWYRQILGQKVEFLVSFYNNEISEKSEIFDDQFSVERPDGSNFTLKIRSTKLEDSAMYFCASMGEYFNTEAFFGQGTRLTVV.

The V call is TRBV29-1, the J call TRBJ2-5; D may be TRBD1 (6 bases). The germline CDR1 and CDR2 sequences are SQVTM and ANQGSEA. This CDR3 region has 13 residues. V was shortened by 6 bases and J by 3 bases, with 14 bases between the two germline ends. The DNA for the CDR3 is TGCAGCGTCCACACAGGGTTGGAAGAGACCCAGTACTTC. Its protein product is CSVHTGLEETQYF. Full variable domain (rest looked up from reference TRBV29-1 and TRBJ2-5): SAVISQKPSRDICQRGTSLTIQCQVDSQVTMMFWYRQQPGQSLTLIATANQGSEATYESGFVIDKFPISRPNLTFSTLTVSNMSPEDSSIYLCSVHTGLEETQYFGPGTRLLVL.

The CDR3 DNA sequence: TGCGCCAGCAGCCAAGAAACTAGCGGGTACACAGATACGCAGTATTTT. Amino acids: CASSQETSGYTDTQYF. The J gene is TRBJ2-3, the V gene TRBV4-1, with 9 nucleotides matching TRBD2. The CDR3 has 16 amino acids. Germline V lookup: CDR1 MGHRA, CDR2 YSYEKL. The V and J ends lost 0 bases and 2 bases, in that order; junction bases with no gene match: 3.

The chain combines TRBV15 with TRBJ2-3; D perhaps matches TRBD2 (6 bases). V dropped 8 bases and J dropped 2 bases, with 11 bases sitting between them. CDR3 length: 13 amino acids. In germline, CDR1 is LNHNV, CDR2 YYDKDF (reference sequence). The CDR3 sequence: CATDGGSTDTQYF. DNA for the CDR3: TGTGCCACCGACGGGGGTTCCACAGATACGCAGTATTTT.

The chain couples TRBV6-5 to TRBJ1-6; 8 nucleotides align to TRBD1. The CDR3 extends over 14 amino acids. CDR1 MNHEY and CDR2 SVGAGI come from the germline V gene. V was pared by 7 bases and J by 13 bases, with 12 bases of the junction left unmatched. CDR3 bases: TGTGCCAGCATATTATGGGACAGGAATTTTCCCCTCCACTTT. It codes for CASILWDRNFPLHF.

The CDR3 here is CASSLGPLYEQFF. The DNA for the CDR3 is TGTGCCAGCAGCTTAGGTCCGTTGTATGAGCAGTTCTTC. This chain connects TRBV7-2 to TRBJ2-1; D gene ambiguous. V was pared by 1 base and J by 8 bases, with 9 bases between. From germline, CDR1 is SGHTA and CDR2 FQGNSA. The CDR3 is 13 amino acids.